These 26 T cell receptor beta chains share one sample of origin, sequenced in a study of blood T cell repertoires in COVID-19. The data were produced by immunoSEQ multiplex PCR, yet TCRdb's version contains in-frame clones alone and is incomplete. The sample shows 300,000 or so clones, around 85% of them seen only once. The sequenced material came from PBMCs or T cells enriched from blood (not recorded which). Receptors originate from a woman aged 40 to 55 with acute COVID-19.

The chain is built from TRBV19 and TRBJ1-1, with D perhaps matching TRBD1 (5 bases). The CDR3 contains 14 residues. The germline V and J ends were trimmed by 5 bases and 1 base, with 11 bases remaining between them. Per the germline V gene, CDR1 is LNHDA and CDR2 is SQIVND (reference sequence). Written as DNA, the CDR3 is TGTGCCAGTAGTCGACAGCAGACGAACACTGAAGCTTTCTTT. The encoded protein is CASSRQQTNTEAFF.

V and J are TRBV9 and TRBJ2-1; 12 nucleotides match TRBD2. The CDR3 is 16 residues long. V was pared by 4 bases and J by 6 bases, with 8 bases of the junction left unmatched. Germline loops: CDR1 SGDLS, CDR2 YYNGEE. DNA of the CDR3: TGTGCCAGCAGCACCCTCTCGACTAGCGGGGGCAATGAGCAGTTCTTC. This translates into CASSTLSTSGGNEQFF.

The chain has TRBV29-1 and TRBJ1-1, with 7 nucleotides matching TRBD1. The CDR3 loop spans 12 amino acids. V lost 7 bases, J lost 5 bases, and 7 bases stayed unmatched. The germline CDR1 and CDR2 sequences are SQVTM and ANQGSEA. The CDR3 here is CSAQTGNTEAFF. The CDR3 nucleotides are TGCAGCGCCCAGACAGGGAATACTGAAGCTTTCTTT. Drawing the rest from reference TRBV29-1 and TRBJ1-1, the complete variable domain is SAVISQKPSRDICQRGTSLTIQCQVDSQVTMMFWYRQQPGQSLTLIATANQGSEATYESGFVIDKFPISRPNLTFSTLTVSNMSPEDSSIYLCSAQTGNTEAFFGQGTRLTVV.

The chain uses TRBV7-6 and TRBJ1-2, with 9 positions matching TRBD1. CDR1 and CDR2 from the germline V gene are SGHVS and FNYEAQ. The V and J ends lost 5 bases and 7 bases, in that order; junction bases with no gene match: 2. This CDR3 has 12 amino acids. As DNA, the CDR3 is TGTGCCAGCAGCCCGGGACAGGGTGGCTACACCTTC. Protein product: CASSPGQGGYTF.

A note on this clone: The same CDR3 can be traced to other DNA sequences in this sample. The chain recombines TRBV5-6 with TRBJ1-1; the D is unclear. The CDR3 runs 13 residues. Trimming took off 0 bases at V and 2 bases at J, with 5 bases between the two ends. The V gene's germline CDR1 is SGHDT and CDR2 YYEEEE. This chain's CDR3 is CASSLDRNTEAFF. DNA of the CDR3: TGTGCCAGCAGCTTGGACAGAAACACTGAAGCTTTCTTT.

The V and J genes are TRBV7-9 and TRBJ1-2; the D is unclear. CDR1 is SEHNR, CDR2 FQNEAQ, per germline (reference sequence). Trimming left V 5 bases short and J 5 bases short, with 15 bases between. The CDR3 runs to 14 residues. CDR3: CASSHGPAPYGYTF. In DNA form, the CDR3 reads TGTGCCAGCAGCCATGGGCCCGCTCCATATGGCTACACCTTC.

The J gene is TRBJ2-6, the V gene TRBV10-3; tentatively, D is TRBD1 (6 bases). Germline CDR1 is ENHRY and CDR2 is SYGVKD. The V gene lost 7 bases and the J gene lost 4 bases, with 8 bases spanning the gap. The CDR3 length is 13 residues. The CDR3 sequence is CAITGDGANVLTF. CDR3 sequence (DNA): TGTGCCATCACAGGGGACGGGGCCAACGTCCTGACTTTC.

V gene TRBV5-1 combines with J gene TRBJ2-1, with D possibly TRBD1 on 5 matching bases. Trimming removed 2 bases at V and 0 bases at J, with 12 bases between. In germline, CDR1 is SGHRS, CDR2 YFSETQ. The CDR3 consists of 16 residues. This CDR3 is CASSLDRNPSYNEQFF. The CDR3 DNA reads TGCGCCAGCAGCTTAGACAGAAACCCCTCCTACAATGAGCAGTTCTTC.

The chain joins TRBV5-5 to TRBJ1-1, with D tentatively TRBD1 (6 bases). Germline V CDR1 and CDR2: SGHKS, YYEKEE (reference sequence). The CDR3 spans 15 residues. Deletions cut 2 bases from V and 2 bases from J, with 13 bases between. DNA of the CDR3: TGTGCCAGCAGCTTCAGTTGGGGGCGAAACACTGAAGCTTTCTTT. Amino acids: CASSFSWGRNTEAFF. Looking up the rest from reference TRBV5-5 and TRBJ1-1 gives the full variable domain: DAGVTQSPTHLIKTRGQQVTLRCSPISGHKSVSWYQQVLGQGPQFIFQYYEKEERGRGNFPDRFSARQFPNYSSELNVNALLLGDSALYLCASSFSWGRNTEAFFGQGTRLTVV.

This clone was recorded once. V usage is TRBV27 and J usage is TRBJ1-4, with TRBD1 matching 9 bases. The V and J ends lost 1 base and 5 bases, in that order; junction bases with no gene match: 2. The V gene's germline CDR1 is MNHEY and CDR2 SMNVEV (reference sequence). This CDR3 region has 15 residues. The CDR3 region is CASSLFGTGNEKLFF. For the CDR3, the DNA is TGTGCCAGCAGTTTATTCGGGACAGGGAATGAAAAACTGTTTTTT.

The rearrangement uses TRBV5-1 and TRBJ1-1; 9 positions agree with TRBD1. CDR1 is SGHRS and CDR2 is YFSETQ in the germline V gene. The V segment lost 3 bases and the J segment 6 bases; nucleotides outside the gene matches: 6. The CDR3 extends over 14 amino acids. The CDR3, as DNA: TGCGCCAGCAGCTCCGGGACAGGGAGGGCTGAAGCTTTCTTT. Translating gives CASSSGTGRAEAFF. The variable domain in full, completed from reference TRBV5-1 and TRBJ1-1, reads KAGVTQTPRYLIKTRGQQVTLSCSPISGHRSVSWYQQTPGQGLQFLFEYFSETQRNKGNFPGRFSGRQFSNSRSEMNVSTLELGDSALYLCASSSGTGRAEAFFGQGTRLTVV.

The chain joins TRBV5-1 to TRBJ2-7; maybe TRBD2 (5 bases). Germline CDR1 is SGHRS and CDR2 is YFSETQ. V dropped 0 bases and J dropped 3 bases, with 10 bases sitting between them. CDR3 length: 14 amino acids. DNA for the CDR3: TGCGCCAGCAGCTTGGATACTAGTTACTACGAGCAGTACTTC. Its protein product is CASSLDTSYYEQYF.

The rearrangement links TRBV19 to TRBJ1-2, with a weak D call TRBD1 (5 bases). Trimming took off 4 bases at V and 2 bases at J, with 11 bases between the two ends. This CDR3 comprises 14 residues. Germline CDR1 is LNHDA and CDR2 is SQIVND (reference sequence). The CDR3 region has the DNA TGTGCCAGTAGTAAATTGACAGAGAACTATGGCTACACCTTC. It yields the protein CASSKLTENYGYTF.

This chain links TRBV24-1 with TRBJ2-2, with a weak D call TRBD2 (7 bases). The CDR3 is made up of 17 amino acids. Trimming stripped 4 bases from V and 0 bases from J, with 14 bases between. CDR1 and CDR2 from the germline V gene are KGHDR and SFDVKD. CDR3 in amino acids: CATSEPTGGSNTGELFF. The DNA of the CDR3 is TGTGCCACCAGTGAGCCCACGGGGGGCTCGAACACCGGGGAGCTGTTTTTT.

This clone occurred a few times. Distinct nucleotide sequences in the sample also encode this CDR3. This chain uses TRBV12-3 or TRBV12-4 with TRBJ1-1; 7 nucleotides match TRBD1. J was trimmed by 3 bases and V by 5 bases; bases with no gene match: 3. This CDR3 spans 13 amino acids. The CDR3 reads CASSRTGDTEAFF. In nucleotides, the CDR3 is TGTGCCAGCAGTAGAACAGGGGACACTGAAGCTTTCTTT.

The V gene is TRBV28, the J gene TRBJ2-3; the D gene is possibly TRBD2 (6 bases). The CDR3 extends over 14 amino acids. Trimming took off 6 bases at V and 2 bases at J, with 12 bases between the two ends. Looked up from germline, CDR1 is MDHEN and CDR2 is SYDVKM. CDR3 sequence (DNA): TGTGCCAGCAGATCAGCGGGCAACACAGATACGCAGTATTTT. This codes for CASRSAGNTDTQYF.

The chain combines TRBV10-3 with TRBJ2-3, with 8 bases matching TRBD1. V lost 8 bases and J lost 3; bases outside the gene matches: 4. There are 13 residues in the CDR3. Germline V gene lookup returns CDR1 ENHRY and CDR2 SYGVKD. The DNA of the CDR3 is TGTGCCATCGGACAGGGCGTTACAGATACGCAGTATTTT. Its translation is CAIGQGVTDTQYF.

CDR3 coding DNA: TGTGCCAGCAGCTTAGGAGAGGGGGCGTTCAATGAAAAACTGTTTTTT. Residues: CASSLGEGAFNEKLFF. This rearrangement joins TRBV7-6 to TRBJ1-4, with TRBD1 matching over 7 bases. Germline V gene lookup returns CDR1 SGHVS and CDR2 FNYEAQ. CDR3 length: 16 residues. V lost 1 base and J lost 5; bases outside the gene matches: 7.

This clone was seen more than once but under ten times. The genes are TRBV19 and TRBJ1-1; 7 positions agree with TRBD1. V lost 7 bases to trimming and J lost 0 bases; unmatched junction nucleotides: 5. This CDR3 comprises 14 residues. Germline CDR1 LNHDA, CDR2 SQIVND (reference sequence). The CDR3 protein is CASTAGGMNTEAFF. DNA for the CDR3: TGTGCCAGTACTGCAGGGGGGATGAACACTGAAGCTTTCTTT.

V is TRBV5-1 and J is TRBJ2-5; the match to TRBD2 covers 10 bases. Germline V CDR1 and CDR2: SGHRS, YFSETQ. The CDR3 has 15 amino acids. V shed 7 bases, J shed 5 bases, and the junction held 11 bases outside the gene matches. The DNA of the CDR3 is TGCGCCAGCTCCCGGACTAGCGGTCCCTGGGAGACCCAGTACTTC. It yields the protein CASSRTSGPWETQYF. The entire variable domain, with the rest obtained from reference TRBV5-1 and TRBJ2-5, is as follows: KAGVTQTPRYLIKTRGQQVTLSCSPISGHRSVSWYQQTPGQGLQFLFEYFSETQRNKGNFPGRFSGRQFSNSRSEMNVSTLELGDSALYLCASSRTSGPWETQYFGPGTRLLVL.

The chain combines TRBV11-2 with TRBJ1-2, with 7 positions matching TRBD1. With V trimmed by 2 bases and J by 3 bases, 3 bases remained unmatched. This CDR3 spans 14 amino acids. From germline, CDR1 is SGHAT and CDR2 FQNNGV. As DNA, the CDR3 is TGTGCCAGCAGCTTAACAGGGGCGGACTATGGCTACACCTTC. Amino acid sequence: CASSLTGADYGYTF.

The chain recombines TRBV5-1 with TRBJ2-7; TRBD1 is a possible D gene (6 bases). Looked up from germline, CDR1 is SGHRS and CDR2 is YFSETQ. The V end was cut by 0 bases, the J end by 5 bases, with 9 bases between. The CDR3 totals 13 residues. CDR3 sequence reads: CASSLGQANEQYF. The DNA of the CDR3 is TGCGCCAGCAGCTTGGGACAGGCCAACGAGCAGTACTTC.

The J gene is TRBJ2-7, the V gene TRBV2; 10 bases fit TRBD2. In germline, CDR1 is SNHLY, CDR2 FYNNEI. The J segment lost 9 bases and the V segment lost 2 bases, leaving 13 bases of the junction unmatched. This CDR3 has 16 residues. CDR3 nucleotide sequence: TGTGCCAGCAGTGAAAACAGGCGGACTAGCGGTGGGGGGCAGTACTTC. Protein: CASSENRRTSGGGQYF.

As for this clone: Other DNA sequences in the same sample also yield this CDR3. The chain couples TRBV6-5 to TRBJ2-6; D gene ambiguous. V lost 0 bases, J lost 0 bases, and 6 bases lay in between. This CDR3 region has 16 residues. Germline CDR1 reads MNHEY; CDR2 reads SVGAGI. CDR3 protein: CASSYSGISGANVLTF. The CDR3 DNA follows: TGTGCCAGCAGTTACTCTGGCATCTCTGGGGCCAACGTCCTGACTTTC.

V usage is TRBV6-5 and J usage is TRBJ1-1; D is unclear. This CDR3 has 14 residues. Trimming removed 7 bases at V and 3 bases at J, with 15 bases between. Germline CDR1 MNHEY, CDR2 SVGAGI. The CDR3 loop is CASTKWEAHTEAFF. CDR3 nucleotides: TGTGCCAGCACCAAATGGGAGGCGCACACTGAAGCTTTCTTT.

This sequence joins TRBV15 and TRBJ2-7; tentative D call: TRBD2 (6 bases). Germline-derived CDR1 and CDR2 are LNHNV and YYDKDF (reference sequence). This CDR3 contains 14 residues. Trimming removed 9 bases from V and 5 bases from J, with 20 bases in between. This CDR3 reads CATASGREKHEQYF. CDR3 sequence (DNA): TGTGCCACGGCCTCGGGTCGGGAGAAGCACGAGCAGTACTTC.